This T cell receptor (beta chain) was captured by sequencing in a study of blood T cell repertoires in COVID-19. Overall study: Sites in the United States, Italy and Spain provided acute and convalescent COVID-19 samples. PBMCs, B-cell-depleted T cells, or T cells were the source of the cDNA or gDNA that made up the material.

Measured with immunoSEQ multiplex PCR; TCRdb has only the in-frame clones, and not every one. The profile shows 250,000 or so clones, just under 90% of them singletons. Trimming took off 7 bases at V and 5 bases at J, with 17 bases between the two ends. CDR3 length: 14 residues. Germline lookup yields CDR1 LNHDA and CDR2 SQIVND (reference sequence). Sequenced sample: PBMCs or T cells enriched from blood (not recorded which). This TCR was recovered from a man over 45 who had been exposed to COVID-19. This chain uses TRBV19 with TRBJ1-2, with D uncertain. CDR3 sequence: CASIGGQRPYGYTF. In DNA form, the CDR3 reads TGTGCCAGTATAGGAGGCCAACGACCTTATGGCTACACCTTC.